This TCR beta chain was sequenced during a study of T cells after yellow fever vaccination. This clonotype was seen only a few times. Its matching antigen is unknown. TCRdb passed the 5' RACE reads through MiXCR, listing each CDR3 protein once. Of 300,000 or so distinct CDR3 sequences listed, roughly 9% are singletons. Points from the study as a whole: Few clonotypes appeared in both CD4 and CD8 compartments.

This CDR3 contains 15 residues. Losses at the gene ends were 2 bases for V and 9 bases for J; bases not matched to a gene: 8. The germline CDR1 and CDR2 sequences are MNHEY and SVGEGT. This clonotype originated in a man between 18 and 35 years old who received the YFV17D yellow fever vaccine. The V and J genes are TRBV6-2 or TRBV6-3 and TRBJ2-1; 9 bases align to TRBD2. Sequencing used CD4+ T cells sorted from PBMCs, obtained 5 days after the yellow fever booster vaccination. CDR3 sequence: CASSYRAGGPSEQFF. The CDR3 DNA is TGTGCCAGCAGTTACCGGGCGGGGGGGCCGAGTGAGCAGTTCTTC.